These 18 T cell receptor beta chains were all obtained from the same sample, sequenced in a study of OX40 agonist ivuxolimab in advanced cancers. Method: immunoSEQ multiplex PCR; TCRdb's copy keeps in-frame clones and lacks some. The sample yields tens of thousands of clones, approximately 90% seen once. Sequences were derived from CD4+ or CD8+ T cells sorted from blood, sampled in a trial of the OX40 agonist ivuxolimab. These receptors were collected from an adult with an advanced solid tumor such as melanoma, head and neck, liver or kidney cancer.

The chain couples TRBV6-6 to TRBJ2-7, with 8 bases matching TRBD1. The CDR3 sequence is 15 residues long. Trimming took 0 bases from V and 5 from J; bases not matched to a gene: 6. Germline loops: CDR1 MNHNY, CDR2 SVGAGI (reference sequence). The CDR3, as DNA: TGTGCCAGCAGTTACTCGTGGACAGGGCTCAACGAGCAGTACTTC. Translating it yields CASSYSWTGLNEQYF.

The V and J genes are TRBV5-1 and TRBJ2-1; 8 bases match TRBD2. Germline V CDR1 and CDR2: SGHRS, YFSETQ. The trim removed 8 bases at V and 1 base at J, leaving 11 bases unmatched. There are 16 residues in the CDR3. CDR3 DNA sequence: TGCGCCAGTAGTACGGGGGGGCAGATTTCCTACAATGAGCAGTTCTTC. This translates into CASSTGGQISYNEQFF.

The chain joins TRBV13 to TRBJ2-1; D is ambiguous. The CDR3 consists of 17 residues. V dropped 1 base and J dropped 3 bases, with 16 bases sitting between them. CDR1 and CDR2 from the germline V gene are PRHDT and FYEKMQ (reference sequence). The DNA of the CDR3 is TGTGCCAGCAGCTTAGACCCGGCTAGTCCTATCTACAATGAGCAGTTCTTC. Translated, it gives CASSLDPASPIYNEQFF.

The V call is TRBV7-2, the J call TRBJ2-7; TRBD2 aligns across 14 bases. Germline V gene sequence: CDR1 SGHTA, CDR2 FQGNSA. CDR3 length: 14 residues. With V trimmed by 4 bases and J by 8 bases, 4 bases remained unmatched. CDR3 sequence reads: CASSSGLAGDQQYF. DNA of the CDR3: TGTGCCAGCAGCTCGGGACTAGCGGGAGATCAGCAGTACTTC.

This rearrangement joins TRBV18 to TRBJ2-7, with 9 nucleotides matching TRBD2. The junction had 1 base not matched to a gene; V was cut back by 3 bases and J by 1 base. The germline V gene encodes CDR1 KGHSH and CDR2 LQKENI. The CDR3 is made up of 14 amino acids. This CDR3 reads CASSPLAGSYEQYF. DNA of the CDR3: TGTGCCAGCTCACCCCTAGCGGGATCCTACGAGCAGTACTTC.

The CDR3 nucleotides read TGTGCCAGCAGCCTAGGGCAGGGTCCCTACAATGAGCAGTTCTTC. Its protein is CASSLGQGPYNEQFF. The V call is TRBV9, the J call TRBJ2-1; tentative D call: TRBD1 (5 bases). Trimming removed 4 bases at V and 2 bases at J, with 13 bases between. The CDR3 runs to 15 residues. Germline assignment: CDR1 SGDLS and CDR2 YYNGEE.

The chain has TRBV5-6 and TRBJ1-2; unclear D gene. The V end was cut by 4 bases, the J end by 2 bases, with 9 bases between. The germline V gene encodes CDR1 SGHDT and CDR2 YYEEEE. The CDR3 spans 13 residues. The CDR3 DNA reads TGTGCCAGCAGCACACAGAGCAACTATGGCTACACCTTC. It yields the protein CASSTQSNYGYTF.

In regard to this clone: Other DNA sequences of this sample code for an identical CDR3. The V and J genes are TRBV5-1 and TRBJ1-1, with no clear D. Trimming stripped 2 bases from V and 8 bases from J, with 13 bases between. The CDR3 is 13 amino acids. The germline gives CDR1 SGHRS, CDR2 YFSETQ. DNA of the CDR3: TGCGCCAGCAGCTTTCTTCGATCGTTGGAAGCTTTCTTT. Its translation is CASSFLRSLEAFF.

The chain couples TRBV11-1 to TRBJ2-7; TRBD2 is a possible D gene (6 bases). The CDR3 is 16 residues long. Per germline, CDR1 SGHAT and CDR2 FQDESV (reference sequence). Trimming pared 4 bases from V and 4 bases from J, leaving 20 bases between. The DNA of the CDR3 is TGTGCCAGCAGCTATGCGGGGCGGACTCATTTTTACGAGCAGTACTTC. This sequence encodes CASSYAGRTHFYEQYF.

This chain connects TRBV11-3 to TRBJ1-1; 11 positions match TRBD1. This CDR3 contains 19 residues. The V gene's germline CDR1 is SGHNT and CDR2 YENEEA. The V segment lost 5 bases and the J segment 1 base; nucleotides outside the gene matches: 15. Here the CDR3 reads CASSRTTYRDRGTNTEAFF. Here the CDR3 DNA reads TGTGCCAGCAGCCGTACCACCTACCGGGACAGGGGGACGAACACTGAAGCTTTCTTT.

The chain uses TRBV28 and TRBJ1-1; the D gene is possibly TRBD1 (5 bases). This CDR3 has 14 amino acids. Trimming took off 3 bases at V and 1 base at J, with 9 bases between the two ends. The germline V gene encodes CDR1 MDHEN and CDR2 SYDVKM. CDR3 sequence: CASSLGGPNTEAFF. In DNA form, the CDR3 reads TGTGCCAGCAGTTTGGGGGGACCGAACACTGAAGCTTTCTTT.

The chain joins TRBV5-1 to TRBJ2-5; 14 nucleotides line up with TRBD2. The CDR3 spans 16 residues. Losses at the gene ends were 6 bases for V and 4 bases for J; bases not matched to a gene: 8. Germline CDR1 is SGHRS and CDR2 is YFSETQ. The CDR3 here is CASNPHGTSGGETQYF. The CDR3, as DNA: TGCGCCAGCAACCCCCACGGGACTAGCGGGGGAGAGACCCAGTACTTC.

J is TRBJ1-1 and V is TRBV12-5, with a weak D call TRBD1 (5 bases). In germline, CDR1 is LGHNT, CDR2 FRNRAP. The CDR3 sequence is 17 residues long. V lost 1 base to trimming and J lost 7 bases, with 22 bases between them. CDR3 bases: TGTGCTAGTGGTTTGGGACCTCTCTCTGACGGTGGGGGTGAAGCTTTCTTT. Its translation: CASGLGPLSDGGGEAFF.

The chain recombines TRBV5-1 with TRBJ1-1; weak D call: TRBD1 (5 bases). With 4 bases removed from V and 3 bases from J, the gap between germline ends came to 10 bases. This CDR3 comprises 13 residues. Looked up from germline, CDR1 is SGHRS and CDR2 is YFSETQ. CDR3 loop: CASSDQGDTEAFF. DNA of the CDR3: TGCGCCAGCAGCGATCAGGGAGACACTGAAGCTTTCTTT.

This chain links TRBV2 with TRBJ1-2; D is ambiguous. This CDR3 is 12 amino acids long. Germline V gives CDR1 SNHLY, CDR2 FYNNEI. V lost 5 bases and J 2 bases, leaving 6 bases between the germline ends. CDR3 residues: CASSYINYGYTF. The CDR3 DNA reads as TGTGCCAGCAGTTACATCAACTATGGCTACACCTTC. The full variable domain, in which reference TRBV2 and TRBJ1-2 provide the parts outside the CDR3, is EPEVTQTPSHQVTQMGQEVILRCVPISNHLYFYWYRQILGQKVEFLVSFYNNEISEKSEIFDDQFSVERPDGSNFTLKIRSTKLEDSAMYFCASSYINYGYTFGSGTRLTVV.

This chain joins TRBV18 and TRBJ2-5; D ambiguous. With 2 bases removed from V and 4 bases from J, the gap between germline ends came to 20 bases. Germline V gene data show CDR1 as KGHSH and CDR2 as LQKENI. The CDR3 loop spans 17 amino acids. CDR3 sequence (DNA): TGTGCCAGCTCACCATGGGTTACCCGGCCCCTGGGAGAGACCCAGTACTTC. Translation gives CASSPWVTRPLGETQYF. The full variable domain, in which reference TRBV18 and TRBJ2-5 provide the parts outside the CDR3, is NAGVMQNPRHLVRRRGQEARLRCSPMKGHSHVYWYRQLPEEGLKFMVYLQKENIIDESGMPKERFSAEFPKEGPSILRIQQVVRGDSAAYFCASSPWVTRPLGETQYFGPGTRLLVL.

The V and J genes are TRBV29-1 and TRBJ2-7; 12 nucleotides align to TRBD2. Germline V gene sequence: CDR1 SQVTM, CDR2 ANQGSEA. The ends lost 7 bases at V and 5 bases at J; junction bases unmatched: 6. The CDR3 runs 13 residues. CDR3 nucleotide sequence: TGCAGCGCTAGACTAGCGGGAGCGGACGAGCAGTACTTC. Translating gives CSARLAGADEQYF.

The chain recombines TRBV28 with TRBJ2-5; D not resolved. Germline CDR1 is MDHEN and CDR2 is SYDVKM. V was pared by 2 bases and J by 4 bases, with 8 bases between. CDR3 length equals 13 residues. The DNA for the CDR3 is TGTGCCAGCAGTTTACGGCGTCTAGAGACCCAGTACTTC. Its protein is CASSLRRLETQYF.